These 28 T cell receptor beta chains originate from one sample sequenced in a study of blood T cell repertoires in COVID-19. Repertoires were generated with immunoSEQ multiplex PCR, while TCRdb's copy carries only in-frame clones and drops some. Altogether 110,000 to 150,000 clones are present, under 90% being singletons, with the ten largest covering 44%. Sample: peripheral blood. These receptors all stem from a human donor in a cohort sampled during active COVID-19.

This chain's CDR3 is CASSSIGTGKGYTF. The CDR3 nucleotides read TGTGCCAGCAGCTCAATCGGGACAGGGAAAGGCTACACCTTC. This chain links TRBV9 with TRBJ1-2; 9 bases map to TRBD1. After removal of 4 bases from V and 8 bases from J, the junction contained 9 bases not matched to a gene. CDR1 is SGDLS, CDR2 YYNGEE, per germline. The CDR3 sequence is 14 residues long.

This clone has a single count. This sequence joins TRBV29-1 and TRBJ2-5, with no clear D. The length of the CDR3 is 13 residues. The V and J ends lost 3 bases and 5 bases respectively, with 13 bases between them. Germline values: CDR1 SQVTM, CDR2 ANQGSEA. For the CDR3, the DNA is TGCAGCGTTGACGTAGGAGCGCCCGAGACCCAGTACTTC. Translating gives CSVDVGAPETQYF.

The chain uses TRBV6-1 and TRBJ1-1; D not resolved. The germline V and J ends were trimmed by 2 bases and 11 bases, with 12 bases remaining between them. This CDR3 contains 12 residues. The germline V gene encodes CDR1 MNHNS and CDR2 SASEGT. CDR3 sequence (DNA): TGTGCCAGCAGTGAATGGCACTCGGGGGCTTTCTTT. This gives the protein CASSEWHSGAFF.

In this sample, this clone turned up once. This chain uses TRBV9 with TRBJ1-4; 8 bases match TRBD1. With 4 bases clipped from V and 5 bases from J, the junction kept 1 base outside the gene matches. The CDR3 is 13 residues long. The germline gives CDR1 SGDLS, CDR2 YYNGEE. For the CDR3, the DNA is TGTGCCAGCAGCAGGGACAGGAATGAAAAACTGTTTTTT. It yields the protein CASSRDRNEKLFF.

The genes are TRBV18 and TRBJ1-6; D is ambiguous. Trimming removed 3 bases at V and 0 bases at J, with 9 bases between. This CDR3 has 16 amino acids. CDR1 and CDR2 (germline): KGHSH, LQKENI. CDR3 region: CASSPEASSYNSPLHF. CDR3 in DNA: TGTGCCAGCTCACCTGAGGCAAGCTCCTATAATTCACCCCTCCACTTT.

The chain has TRBV2 and TRBJ2-3; 9 nucleotides align to TRBD2. This CDR3 is built from 13 residues. Germline V gives CDR1 SNHLY, CDR2 FYNNEI. V dropped 9 bases and J dropped 3; count of bases not matched to a gene: 4. The CDR3 loop reads CASDLAGTDTQYF. The CDR3 DNA is TGTGCCAGTGACCTAGCGGGAACAGATACGCAGTATTTT.

V and J are TRBV2 and TRBJ1-2, with a tentative D call TRBD1 (6 bases). V lost 6 bases to trimming and J lost 6 bases, with 14 bases between them. This CDR3 is 13 amino acids long. The germline CDR1 and CDR2 sequences are SNHLY and FYNNEI. This CDR3 reads CASRKGGFDGYTF. CDR3 DNA sequence: TGTGCCAGCAGGAAAGGGGGATTTGATGGCTACACCTTC. The complete variable domain, with remaining parts taken from reference TRBV2 and TRBJ1-2, reads EPEVTQTPSHQVTQMGQEVILRCVPISNHLYFYWYRQILGQKVEFLVSFYNNEISEKSEIFDDQFSVERPDGSNFTLKIRSTKLEDSAMYFCASRKGGFDGYTFGSGTRLTVV.

In DNA form, the CDR3 reads TGTGCCAGCTCACCAAAGGGGGCGGCTAATGAGCAGTTCTTC. Protein: CASSPKGAANEQFF. This rearrangement joins TRBV18 to TRBJ2-1, with 7 nucleotides matching TRBD1. The CDR3 extends over 14 amino acids. The ends lost 2 bases at V and 7 bases at J; junction bases unmatched: 5. CDR1 and CDR2 from the germline V gene are KGHSH and LQKENI.

The V call is TRBV19, the J call TRBJ2-2, with TRBD1 as a possible D gene (6 bases). Trimming removed 4 bases from V and 6 bases from J, with 9 bases in between. The CDR3 has 13 residues. The germline CDR1 and CDR2 sequences are LNHDA and SQIVND (reference sequence). Here the CDR3 reads CASSKTGPGELFF. CDR3 DNA sequence: TGTGCCAGTAGTAAAACAGGGCCCGGGGAGCTGTTTTTT.

The V call is TRBV19, the J call TRBJ2-1, with TRBD2 matching 12 bases. In germline, CDR1 is LNHDA, CDR2 SQIVND (reference sequence). This CDR3 region has 14 residues. V lost 10 bases, J lost 6 bases, and 7 bases stayed unmatched. The CDR3 is CATRTSGIRNEQFF. The CDR3 DNA sequence: TGTGCCACCCGGACTAGCGGGATCCGCAATGAGCAGTTCTTC.

This chain connects TRBV3-1 (or the pseudogene TRBV3-2) to TRBJ1-2; D remains ambiguous. This CDR3 comprises 15 residues. Trimming pared 0 bases from V and 3 bases from J, leaving 11 bases between. Germline assignment: CDR1 LGHDT and CDR2 YNNKEL (reference sequence). The chain's CDR3 is CASSQETTPYYGYTF. CDR3 coding DNA: TGTGCCAGCAGCCAAGAAACTACCCCTTACTATGGCTACACCTTC.

The V and J genes are TRBV24-1 and TRBJ2-1; TRBD2 agrees at 11 bases. CDR3 length equals 15 residues. V trimming: 3 bases; J trimming: 4 bases; junction bases outside the gene matches: 1. CDR1 and CDR2 from the germline V gene are KGHDR and SFDVKD. The CDR3 sequence is CATSDIAGGYNEQFF. Here the CDR3 DNA reads TGTGCCACCAGTGATATAGCGGGGGGGTACAATGAGCAGTTCTTC.

This chain joins TRBV29-1 and TRBJ1-2, with 9 bases that match TRBD1. The CDR3 is 12 amino acids. Trimming removed 7 bases from V and 7 bases from J; junction bases left unmatched: 7. The germline V gene encodes CDR1 SQVTM and CDR2 ANQGSEA. Here the CDR3 DNA reads TGCAGCGCGACAGGGGGTCTCGGTGGCTACACCTTC. Translated: CSATGGLGGYTF.

V gene TRBV2 combines with J gene TRBJ1-4; D unresolved. CDR1 and CDR2 from the germline V gene are SNHLY and FYNNEI. CDR3 length equals 13 residues. V was cut by 4 bases and J by 7 bases, with 10 bases left in between. As DNA, the CDR3 is TGTGCCAGCAGTGTTGTGGCGGGTGAAAAACTGTTTTTT. Amino acid sequence: CASSVVAGEKLFF. Looking up the rest from reference TRBV2 and TRBJ1-4 gives the full variable domain: EPEVTQTPSHQVTQMGQEVILRCVPISNHLYFYWYRQILGQKVEFLVSFYNNEISEKSEIFDDQFSVERPDGSNFTLKIRSTKLEDSAMYFCASSVVAGEKLFFGSGTQLSVL.

This clone showed up just a few times. The V gene is TRBV7-3, the J gene TRBJ2-2, with 9 bases identical to TRBD1. The germline gives CDR1 SGHTA, CDR2 FQGTGA. The CDR3 loop spans 13 amino acids. With V trimmed by 11 bases and J by 6 bases, 7 bases remained unmatched. The DNA of the CDR3 is TGTGCCGCGGGGACAGGGCGAGCCGGGGAGCTGTTTTTT. It yields the protein CAAGTGRAGELFF.

The chain links TRBV2 to TRBJ1-1; TRBD1 agrees at 8 bases. V lost 7 bases and J lost 3; bases outside the gene matches: 4. The length of the CDR3 is 13 residues. Germline CDR1 SNHLY, CDR2 FYNNEI. Written as DNA, the CDR3 is TGTGCCAGCATTGTGACAGGGGACACTGAAGCTTTCTTT. This translates into CASIVTGDTEAFF. Variable domain in full (rest from reference TRBV2 and TRBJ1-1): EPEVTQTPSHQVTQMGQEVILRCVPISNHLYFYWYRQILGQKVEFLVSFYNNEISEKSEIFDDQFSVERPDGSNFTLKIRSTKLEDSAMYFCASIVTGDTEAFFGQGTRLTVV.

This chain links TRBV7-2 with TRBJ1-3; D may be TRBD1 (6 bases). V gave up 5 bases and J gave up 6 bases, with 11 bases separating them. The CDR3 runs 13 residues. Germline V gene sequence: CDR1 SGHTA, CDR2 FQGNSA. CDR3 in DNA: TGTGCCAGCAGCGTGGACAGACTAAACACCATATATTTT. It is translated as CASSVDRLNTIYF.

The V and J genes are TRBV11-2 and TRBJ1-1; D is unresolved. Germline lookup yields CDR1 SGHAT and CDR2 FQNNGV. V lost 3 bases, J lost 1 base, and 6 bases lay in between. This CDR3 is built from 13 residues. For the CDR3, the DNA is TGTGCCAGCAGCTTTAGCAGGAACACTGAAGCTTTCTTT. Translation: CASSFSRNTEAFF.

This sequence joins TRBV6-5 and TRBJ2-5; TRBD2 matches at 8 bases. Trimming at V came to 6 bases and at J to 3 bases, leaving 9 bases not matched to a gene. Germline V CDR1 and CDR2: MNHEY, SVGAGI. CDR3 size: 15 residues. CDR3 bases: TGTGCCAGCAGGTCGACGGGACTAGGGGAAGAGACCCAGTACTTC. Amino acids: CASRSTGLGEETQYF.

V usage is TRBV27 and J usage is TRBJ2-3; 7 positions agree with TRBD2. CDR1 and CDR2 from the germline V gene are MNHEY and SMNVEV (reference sequence). The CDR3 sequence is 17 residues long. V shed 2 bases, J shed 5 bases, and the junction held 13 bases outside the gene matches. The CDR3, as DNA: TGTGCCAGCAGTTTAGAGGGACTACCATTTAGAGGAGATACGCAGTATTTT. Residues: CASSLEGLPFRGDTQYF.

The chain recombines TRBV9 with TRBJ1-3; D might be TRBD1 (5 bases). Germline CDR1 is SGDLS and CDR2 is YYNGEE. Trimming took 1 base from V and 0 from J, leaving 8 bases between them. The CDR3 is 15 amino acids. Written as DNA, the CDR3 is TGTGCCAGCAGCGTATTAGGGGTCTCTGGAAACACCATATATTTT. It yields the protein CASSVLGVSGNTIYF.

The CDR3 DNA reads TGTGCCAGCAGCGTACAGGGGAGCTCCTATAATTCACCCCTCCACTTT. Its translation is CASSVQGSSYNSPLHF. The V and J genes are TRBV2 and TRBJ1-6, with 7 nucleotides matching TRBD1. This CDR3 comprises 16 residues. Germline CDR1 and CDR2: SNHLY and FYNNEI. Germline trimming cut 6 bases from V and 0 bases from J; bases unmatched to any gene: 5.

The J gene is TRBJ2-1, the V gene TRBV27; TRBD2 aligns across 9 bases. After removal of 8 bases from V and 9 bases from J, the junction contained 5 bases not matched to a gene. Germline V gene lookup returns CDR1 MNHEY and CDR2 SMNVEV (reference sequence). This CDR3 region has 12 residues. The CDR3 region is CASSSGRSEQFF. The CDR3 region has the DNA TGTGCCAGCTCGAGCGGGAGGAGTGAGCAGTTCTTC.

This chain joins TRBV3-1 (or the pseudogene TRBV3-2) and TRBJ2-7; D uncertain. CDR3 length equals 15 residues. Germline CDR1 reads LGHDT; CDR2 reads YNNKEL (reference sequence). Trimming took off 0 bases at V and 0 bases at J, with 9 bases between the two ends. The CDR3 nucleotides are TGTGCCAGCAGCCAAGAGTGGGCCGTCTCCTACGAGCAGTACTTC. The encoded protein is CASSQEWAVSYEQYF.

The rearrangement uses TRBV5-1 and TRBJ2-5; 8 bases map to TRBD1. Germline CDR1 is SGHRS and CDR2 is YFSETQ. This CDR3 is 15 amino acids long. The trim removed 3 bases at V and 4 bases at J, leaving 8 bases unmatched. CDR3 in amino acids: CASSSGTGLRETQYF. The CDR3 DNA reads as TGCGCCAGCAGCTCAGGGACAGGACTTCGAGAGACCCAGTACTTC.

The genes are TRBV7-3 and TRBJ2-2; D not certain. Trimming pared 5 bases from V and 7 bases from J, leaving 8 bases between. CDR1 and CDR2 from the germline V gene are SGHTA and FQGTGA. The CDR3 runs to 12 residues. CDR3 nucleotide sequence: TGTGCCAGCAGCCCATTTGTCGGGGAGCTGTTTTTT. Protein sequence: CASSPFVGELFF.

The V call is TRBV14, the J call TRBJ2-7; 7 nucleotides line up with TRBD1. CDR1 is SGHDN, CDR2 FVKESK, per germline. Trimming cost V 0 bases and J 4 bases; bases outside gene matches: 15. This CDR3 has 18 amino acids. CDR3 nucleotides: TGTGCCAGCAGCCAAGAACTCCTAAATAGGGACAGAACTTACGAGCAGTACGTC. This encodes CASSQELLNRDRTYEQYV.

The rearrangement links TRBV27 to TRBJ2-5, with 7 nucleotides matching TRBD2. The CDR3 runs to 13 residues. The trim removed 3 bases at V and 4 bases at J, leaving 2 bases unmatched. Germline V gives CDR1 MNHEY, CDR2 SMNVEV (reference sequence). CDR3 nucleotides: TGTGCCAGCAGTTTCGGCGGGGGAGAGACCCAGTACTTC. Amino acids: CASSFGGGETQYF.